The TCR beta chain under discussion was sequenced for a study of post-analysis software for immune sequencing data. Broader study findings: Among multiple sclerosis patients, normalized Chao1 diversity was significantly below that of controls. Samples sharing a preparation batch grouped tightly together when assessed by F measure. TRBV5-6, TRBV5-1 and TRBV20-1 belonged to a set of roughly 5 TRBV segments that were more frequent in patients than controls.

From germline, CDR1 is DFQATT and CDR2 SNEGSKA (reference sequence). The CDR3 has 13 residues. Deletions cut 6 bases from V and 7 bases from J, with 16 bases between. TCR beta cDNA libraries had unique molecular identifiers. TCRdb redid the calling of the PCR reads with MiXCR, one entry per CDR3 protein. Here the sample spans over 700,000 distinct CDR3 sequences, 25% to 30% being singletons. This clonotype turned up a few times. Its specificity is unknown. The chain links TRBV20-1 to TRBJ2-1; D is unclear. This TCR derives from a girl under 18 with multiple sclerosis. Sequenced sample: blood. The CDR3 region is CSATSGLGNEQFF. In DNA form, the CDR3 reads TGCAGTGCGACCTCAGGCCTCGGGAATGAGCAGTTCTTC.